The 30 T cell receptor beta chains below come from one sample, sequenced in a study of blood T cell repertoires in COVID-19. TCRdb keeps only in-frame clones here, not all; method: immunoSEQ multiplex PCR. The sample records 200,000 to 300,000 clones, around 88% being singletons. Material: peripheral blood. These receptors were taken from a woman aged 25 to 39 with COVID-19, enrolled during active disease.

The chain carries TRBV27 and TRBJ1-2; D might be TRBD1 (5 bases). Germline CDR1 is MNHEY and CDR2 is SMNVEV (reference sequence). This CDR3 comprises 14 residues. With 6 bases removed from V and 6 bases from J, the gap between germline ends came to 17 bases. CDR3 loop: CASRDAEGRHGYTF. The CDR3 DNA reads TGTGCCAGCAGGGATGCGGAGGGACGCCATGGCTACACCTTC.

CDR3 in amino acids: CASNHDRYYEQYF. The CDR3 DNA reads as TGTGCCAGCAACCACGACAGATACTACGAGCAGTACTTC. The chain carries TRBV28 and TRBJ2-7; D possibly corresponds to TRBD1 (5 bases). Germline V gene data show CDR1 as MDHEN and CDR2 as SYDVKM. CDR3 length equals 13 residues. With 7 bases removed from V and 3 bases from J, the gap between germline ends came to 13 bases. The entire variable domain, with the rest obtained from reference TRBV28 and TRBJ2-7, is as follows: DVKVTQSSRYLVKRTGEKVFLECVQDMDHENMFWYRQDPGLGLRLIYFSYDVKMKEKGDIPEGYSVSREKKERFSLILESASTNQTSMYLCASNHDRYYEQYFGPGTRLTVT.

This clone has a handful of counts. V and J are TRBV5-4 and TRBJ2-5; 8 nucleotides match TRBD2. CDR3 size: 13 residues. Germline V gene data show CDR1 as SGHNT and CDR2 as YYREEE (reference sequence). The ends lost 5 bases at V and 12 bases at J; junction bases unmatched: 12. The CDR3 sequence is CASSRGGEEIEYF. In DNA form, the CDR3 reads TGTGCCAGCAGTCGGGGGGGAGAAGAGATTGAGTACTTC.

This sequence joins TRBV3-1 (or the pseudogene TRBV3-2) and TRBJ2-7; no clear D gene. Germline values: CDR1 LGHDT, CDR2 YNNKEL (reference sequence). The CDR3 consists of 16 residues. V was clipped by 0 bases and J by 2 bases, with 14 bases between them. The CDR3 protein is CASSQDETANTYEQYF. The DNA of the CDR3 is TGTGCCAGCAGCCAAGATGAAACAGCTAATACCTACGAGCAGTACTTC.

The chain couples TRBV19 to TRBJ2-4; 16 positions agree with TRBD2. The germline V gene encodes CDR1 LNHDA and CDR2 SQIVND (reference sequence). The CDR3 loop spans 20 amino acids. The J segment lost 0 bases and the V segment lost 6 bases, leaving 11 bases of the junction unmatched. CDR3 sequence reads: CASSPKPGLAGGTAKNIQYF. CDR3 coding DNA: TGTGCCAGTAGCCCCAAGCCGGGACTAGCGGGAGGGACAGCCAAAAACATTCAGTACTTC.

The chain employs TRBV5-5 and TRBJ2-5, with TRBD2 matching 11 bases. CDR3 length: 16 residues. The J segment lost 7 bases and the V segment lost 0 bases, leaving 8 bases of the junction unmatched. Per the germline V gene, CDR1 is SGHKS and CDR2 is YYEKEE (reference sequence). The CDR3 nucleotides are TGTGCCAGCAGCTTGGGCCCCGGGCTAGCGGGGGGGACCCAGTACTTC. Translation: CASSLGPGLAGGTQYF.

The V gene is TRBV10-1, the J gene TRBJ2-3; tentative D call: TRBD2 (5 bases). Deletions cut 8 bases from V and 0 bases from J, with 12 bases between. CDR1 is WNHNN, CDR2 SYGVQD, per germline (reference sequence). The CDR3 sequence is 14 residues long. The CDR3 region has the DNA TGCGCCAGCTCACAACGGACTAGCACAGATACGCAGTATTTT. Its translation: CASSQRTSTDTQYF.

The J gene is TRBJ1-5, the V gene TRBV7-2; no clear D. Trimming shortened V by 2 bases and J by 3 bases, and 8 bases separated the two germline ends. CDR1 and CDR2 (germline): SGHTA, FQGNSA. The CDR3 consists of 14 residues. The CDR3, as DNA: TGTGCCAGCAGCTTATGGGAGAACAATCAGCCCCAGCATTTT. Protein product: CASSLWENNQPQHF.

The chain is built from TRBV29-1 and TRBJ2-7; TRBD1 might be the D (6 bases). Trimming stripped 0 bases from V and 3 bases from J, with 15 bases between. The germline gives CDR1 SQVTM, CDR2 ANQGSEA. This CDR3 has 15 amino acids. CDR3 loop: CSVEDQQGFGYEQYV. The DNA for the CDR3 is TGCAGCGTTGAAGATCAACAGGGTTTTGGCTACGAGCAGTACGTC.

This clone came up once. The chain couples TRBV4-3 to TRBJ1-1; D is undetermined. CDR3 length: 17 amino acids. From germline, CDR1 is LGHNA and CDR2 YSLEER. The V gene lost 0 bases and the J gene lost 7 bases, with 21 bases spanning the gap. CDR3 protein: CASSQEWSREGVHEAFF. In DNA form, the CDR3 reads TGCGCCAGCAGCCAAGAGTGGTCGCGGGAAGGAGTACATGAAGCTTTCTTT.

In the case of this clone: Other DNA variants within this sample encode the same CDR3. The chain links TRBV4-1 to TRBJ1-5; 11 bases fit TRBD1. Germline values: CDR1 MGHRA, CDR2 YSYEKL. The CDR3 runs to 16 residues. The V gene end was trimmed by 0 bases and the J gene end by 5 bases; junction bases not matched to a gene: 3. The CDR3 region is CASSQDGGQGDQPQHF. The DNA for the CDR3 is TGCGCCAGCAGCCAAGACGGGGGACAGGGGGATCAGCCCCAGCATTTT.

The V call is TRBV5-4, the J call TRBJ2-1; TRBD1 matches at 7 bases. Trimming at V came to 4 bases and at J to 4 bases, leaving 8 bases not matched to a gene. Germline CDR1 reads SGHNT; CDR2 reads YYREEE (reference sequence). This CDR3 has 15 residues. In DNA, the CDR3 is TGTGCCAGCAGCCCCGGGACAGAATCGTACAATGAGCAGTTCTTC. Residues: CASSPGTESYNEQFF.

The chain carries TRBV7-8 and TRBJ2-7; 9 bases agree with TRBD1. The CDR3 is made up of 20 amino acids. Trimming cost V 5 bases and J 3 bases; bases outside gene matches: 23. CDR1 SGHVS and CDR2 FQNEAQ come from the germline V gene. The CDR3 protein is CASSARTGTGFLGGHYEQYF. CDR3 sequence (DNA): TGTGCCAGCAGCGCACGCACCGGGACAGGGTTTTTAGGGGGTCACTACGAGCAGTACTTC.

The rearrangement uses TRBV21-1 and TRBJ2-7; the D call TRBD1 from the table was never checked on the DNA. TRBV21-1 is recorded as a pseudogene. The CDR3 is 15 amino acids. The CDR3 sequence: CASSKGQGHSYEQYF. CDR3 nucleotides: TGTGCCAGCAGCAAAGGACAGGGGCACTCCTACGAGCAGTACTTC.

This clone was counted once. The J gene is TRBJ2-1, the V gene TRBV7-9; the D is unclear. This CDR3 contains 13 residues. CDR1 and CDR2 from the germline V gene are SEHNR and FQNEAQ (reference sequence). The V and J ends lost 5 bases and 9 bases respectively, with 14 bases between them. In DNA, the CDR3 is TGTGCCAGCAGCCCCCTTAGGAGAGGTGAGCAGTTCTTC. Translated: CASSPLRRGEQFF.

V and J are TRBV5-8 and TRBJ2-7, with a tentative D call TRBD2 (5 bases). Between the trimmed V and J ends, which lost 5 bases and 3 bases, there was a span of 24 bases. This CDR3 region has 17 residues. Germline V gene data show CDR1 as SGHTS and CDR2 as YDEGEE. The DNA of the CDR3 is TGTGCCAGCAGGAACTCTCTTGGAGGCAGGTGGAACTACGAGCAGTACGTC. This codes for CASRNSLGGRWNYEQYV.

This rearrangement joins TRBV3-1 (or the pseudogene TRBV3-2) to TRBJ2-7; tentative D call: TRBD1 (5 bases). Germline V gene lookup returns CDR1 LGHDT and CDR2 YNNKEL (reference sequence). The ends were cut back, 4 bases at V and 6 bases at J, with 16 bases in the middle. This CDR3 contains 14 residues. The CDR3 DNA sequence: TGTGCCAGCAGCCCCAGTGGGGCTTTGAGCGAGCAGTACTTC. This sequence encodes CASSPSGALSEQYF.

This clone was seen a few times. The CDR3 nucleotides read TGTGCCAGCAGTCCCACGGGAGAGCTCTCTGAAGCTTTCTTT. Translating gives CASSPTGELSEAFF. The chain joins TRBV6-4 to TRBJ1-1; no definite D call. This CDR3 contains 14 residues. V dropped 5 bases and J dropped 6 bases, with 16 bases sitting between them. Germline lookup yields CDR1 MRHNA and CDR2 SNTAGT.

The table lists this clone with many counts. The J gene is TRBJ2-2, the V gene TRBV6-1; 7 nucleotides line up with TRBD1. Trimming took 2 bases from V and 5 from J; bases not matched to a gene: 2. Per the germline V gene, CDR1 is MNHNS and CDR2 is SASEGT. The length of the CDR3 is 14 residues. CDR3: CASSETGETGELFF. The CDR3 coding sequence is TGTGCCAGCAGTGAAACAGGGGAAACCGGGGAGCTGTTTTTT.

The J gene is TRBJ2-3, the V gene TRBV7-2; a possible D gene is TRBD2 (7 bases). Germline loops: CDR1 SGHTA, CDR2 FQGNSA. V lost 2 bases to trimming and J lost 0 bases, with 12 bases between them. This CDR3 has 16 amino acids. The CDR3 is CASSLPPGGSTDTQYF. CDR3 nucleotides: TGTGCCAGCAGCTTACCCCCGGGGGGCAGCACAGATACGCAGTATTTT.

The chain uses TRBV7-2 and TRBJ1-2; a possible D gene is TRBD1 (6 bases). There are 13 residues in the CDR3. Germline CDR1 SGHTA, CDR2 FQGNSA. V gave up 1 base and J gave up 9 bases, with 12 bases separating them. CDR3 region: CASSLEQGGRYTF. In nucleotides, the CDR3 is TGTGCCAGCAGCTTAGAACAGGGTGGACGCTACACCTTC.

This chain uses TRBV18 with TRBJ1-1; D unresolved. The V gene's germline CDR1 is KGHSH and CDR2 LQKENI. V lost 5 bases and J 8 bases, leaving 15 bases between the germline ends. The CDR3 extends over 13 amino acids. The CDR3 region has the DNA TGTGCCAGCTCATCCACATACAAGTCGGAAGCTTTCTTT. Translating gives CASSSTYKSEAFF. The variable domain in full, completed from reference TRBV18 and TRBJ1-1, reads NAGVMQNPRHLVRRRGQEARLRCSPMKGHSHVYWYRQLPEEGLKFMVYLQKENIIDESGMPKERFSAEFPKEGPSILRIQQVVRGDSAAYFCASSSTYKSEAFFGQGTRLTVV.

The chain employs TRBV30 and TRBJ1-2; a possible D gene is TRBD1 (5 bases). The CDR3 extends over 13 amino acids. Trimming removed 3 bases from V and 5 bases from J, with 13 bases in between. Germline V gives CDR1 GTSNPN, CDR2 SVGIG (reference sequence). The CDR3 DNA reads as TGTGCCTGGAGAGTGCCAGGGCCTTATGGCTACACCTTC. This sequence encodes CAWRVPGPYGYTF.

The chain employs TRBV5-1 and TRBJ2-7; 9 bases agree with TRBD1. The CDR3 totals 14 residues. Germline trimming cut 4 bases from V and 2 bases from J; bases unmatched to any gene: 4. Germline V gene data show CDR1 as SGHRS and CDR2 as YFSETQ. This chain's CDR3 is CASSPTGGTYEQYF. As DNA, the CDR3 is TGCGCCAGCAGCCCGACAGGGGGAACCTACGAGCAGTACTTC.

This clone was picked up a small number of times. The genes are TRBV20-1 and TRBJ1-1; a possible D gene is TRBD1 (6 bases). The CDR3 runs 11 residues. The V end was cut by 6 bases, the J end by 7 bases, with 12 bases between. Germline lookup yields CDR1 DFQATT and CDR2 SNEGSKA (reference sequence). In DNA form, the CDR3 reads TGCAGTGCCCATAGAGGGGGTGAAGCTTTCTTT. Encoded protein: CSAHRGGEAFF.

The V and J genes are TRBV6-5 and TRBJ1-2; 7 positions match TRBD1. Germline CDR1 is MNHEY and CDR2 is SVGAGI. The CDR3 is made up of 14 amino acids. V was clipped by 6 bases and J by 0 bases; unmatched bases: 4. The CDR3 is CASRTGPANYGYTF. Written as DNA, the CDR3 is TGTGCCAGCAGGACAGGGCCAGCTAACTATGGCTACACCTTC.

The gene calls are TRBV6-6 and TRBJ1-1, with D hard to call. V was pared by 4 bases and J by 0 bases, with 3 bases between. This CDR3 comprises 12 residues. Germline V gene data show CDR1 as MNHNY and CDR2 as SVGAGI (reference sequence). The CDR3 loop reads CASSSMNTEAFF. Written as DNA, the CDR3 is TGTGCCAGCAGTTCAATGAACACTGAAGCTTTCTTT.

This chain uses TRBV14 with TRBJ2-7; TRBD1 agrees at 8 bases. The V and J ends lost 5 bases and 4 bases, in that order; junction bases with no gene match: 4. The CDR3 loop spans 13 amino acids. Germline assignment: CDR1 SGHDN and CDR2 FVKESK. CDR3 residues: CASSGQGQYEQYV. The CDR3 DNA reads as TGTGCCAGCAGCGGACAGGGCCAATACGAGCAGTACGTC.

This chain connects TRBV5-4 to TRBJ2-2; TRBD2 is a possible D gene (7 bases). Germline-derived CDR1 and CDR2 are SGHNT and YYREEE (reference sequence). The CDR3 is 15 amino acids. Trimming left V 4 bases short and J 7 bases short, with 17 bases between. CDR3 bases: TGTGCCAGCAGCCGGGGGGCGGTCGGTGGCGGGGAGCTGTTTTTT. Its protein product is CASSRGAVGGGELFF.

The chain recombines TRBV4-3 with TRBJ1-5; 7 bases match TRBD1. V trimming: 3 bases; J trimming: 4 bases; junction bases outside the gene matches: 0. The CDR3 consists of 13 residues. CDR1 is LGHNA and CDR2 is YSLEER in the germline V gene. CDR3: CASSQDRNQPQHF. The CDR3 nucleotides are TGCGCCAGCAGCCAGGACAGGAATCAGCCCCAGCATTTT.